A selection of T cell receptor beta chains follows, all from one sample in a study of T cells after yellow fever vaccination. Each CDR3 protein is one row after TCRdb ran MiXCR on the 5' RACE reads. This table holds some 110,000 distinct CDR3 sequences, 7.5% to 9.5% found once. Sequencing used CD8+ T cells sorted from PBMCs, obtained 45 days after the yellow fever booster vaccination. The receptors shown here come from a man aged 25 to 40 who received the YFV17D yellow fever vaccine. Each CDR3 is given with its conserved first and last residue. The D gene is left open where the match is weak. Clone size is given for some rows only: seen once, a few or many times, or a class if the clone is expanded.

v_call	j_call	d_call	clone_size	cdr3_nt	cdr3_aa
TRBV7-4	TRBJ2-1	.	.	TGTGCCTGCAGGGCGCAGACCTCCCTTTTAGGTGAGCAGTTCTTC	CACRAQTSLLGEQFF
TRBV7-3	TRBJ2-1	.	.	TGTGCCAGCAGCTTAGAGGGGGGGGGCTACAATGAGCAGTTCTTC	CASSLEGGGYNEQFF
TRBV20-1	TRBJ2-3	TRBD1	many	TGCAGTGCTCCCCCGGGACAGGGATTTGATACGCAGTATTTT	CSAPPGQGFDTQYF
TRBV20-1	TRBJ2-7	.	many	TGCAGTGCTAGGCCACAGGGTTACGAGCAGTACTTC	CSARPQGYEQYF
TRBV27	TRBJ2-7	.	few	TGTGCCACCCGGGGATACGGTTACGAGCAGTACTTC	CATRGYGYEQYF
TRBV20-1	TRBJ2-1	TRBD1	many	TGCAGTGCTATTGGGACAGACGACCCGTACAATGAGCAGTTCTTC	CSAIGTDDPYNEQFF
TRBV2	TRBJ2-7	.	few	TGTGCCAGCAGTGAAAGGTTCTACGAGCAGTACTTC	CASSERFYEQYF
TRBV20-1	TRBJ2-6	.	few	TGCAGTGCTGTTCCTTCAGAGAACTCTGGGGCCAACGTCCTGACTTTC	CSAVPSENSGANVLTF
TRBV5-1	TRBJ2-5	.	.	TGCGCCAGCAGCCCCCCTGCTGGTTCCGAGACCCAGTACTTC	CASSPPAGSETQYF
TRBV7-9	TRBJ2-3	.	few	TGTGCCAGCAGCCCCTCCAACCTGGATACGCAGTATTTT	CASSPSNLDTQYF
TRBV27	TRBJ2-7	.	many	TGTGCCAGCAGTTACGGGAACGAGCAGTACTTC	CASSYGNEQYF
TRBV5-6	TRBJ2-2	.	many	TGTGCCAGCAGCTTGGCAGGGGAGATCGTGGTCGGGGAGCTGTTTTTT	CASSLAGEIVVGELFF
TRBV6-5	TRBJ1-1	TRBD1	.	TGTGCCAGCAGTTACTCTACAGGGGTGAACACTGAAGCTTTCTTT	CASSYSTGVNTEAFF
TRBV18	TRBJ2-7	.	many	TGTGCCAGCTCACCGCCCGGGTCATCCCTTTACGAGCAGTACTTC	CASSPPGSSLYEQYF
TRBV6-5	TRBJ2-2	.	many	TGTGCCAGCAGTTACTACCCGTCGGGGAACACCGGGGAGCTGTTTTTT	CASSYYPSGNTGELFF
TRBV20-1	TRBJ1-6	.	many	TGCAGTGCTAGATTGGAGGGAGCACCCCTCCACTTT	CSARLEGAPLHF
TRBV11-2	TRBJ2-3	TRBD2	many	TGTGCCAGTCGGGGGGGACTAGCGGGAGTTTACCCCACAGATACGCAGTATTTT	CASRGGLAGVYPTDTQYF
TRBV12-3/TRBV12-4	TRBJ2-7	TRBD2	many	TGTGCCAGCAGTTTAAGACTAGCGGCCTACGAGCAGTACTTC	CASSLRLAAYEQYF
TRBV20-1	TRBJ2-1	TRBD2	many	TGCAGTGCGCGAGCGGGGGCAATCTTCAATGAGCAGTTCTTC	CSARAGAIFNEQFF
TRBV7-9	TRBJ2-1	TRBD2	few	TGTGCCAGCAGCTTAGTTGATAGCGGGAGTGGTGGGGAGCAGTTCTTC	CASSLVDSGSGGEQFF
TRBV6-4	TRBJ1-1	TRBD1	.	TGTGCCAGCAGAAAGACAGGGCTGAACACTGAAGCTTTCTTT	CASRKTGLNTEAFF
TRBV29-1	TRBJ2-7	.	many	TGCAGCGTTGTGGACAGAAACTACGAGCAGTACTTC	CSVVDRNYEQYF
TRBV2	TRBJ2-1	.	.	TGTGCCAGCAGTGAACGGGGGTCGTCCTACAAAGAGCAGTTCTTC	CASSERGSSYKEQFF
TRBV14	TRBJ2-2	.	many	TGTGCCAGCAGCCAAGTTCGGACCGGGGAGCTGTTTTTT	CASSQVRTGELFF
TRBV12-3/TRBV12-4	TRBJ2-5	.	many	TGTGCCAGCAGTTCCGGGACCGATCAAGAGACCCAGTACTTC	CASSSGTDQETQYF
TRBV7-9	TRBJ2-2	.	many	TGTGCCAGCAGCCCCGGCGGGGAGCTGTTTTTT	CASSPGGELFF
TRBV6-2/TRBV6-3	TRBJ2-1	.	many	TGTGCCACTAGTCAGGGGCGGGGGTACAATGAGCAGTTCTTC	CATSQGRGYNEQFF
TRBV12-5	TRBJ2-3	.	.	TGTGCTAGTGCCCGGGGCGAGGGGACAGATACGCAGTATTTT	CASARGEGTDTQYF
TRBV7-2	TRBJ2-3	TRBD1	.	TGTGCCAGCAGCCAGTGGGACAGGGGGGCAGATACGCAGTATTTT	CASSQWDRGADTQYF
TRBV4-2	TRBJ2-3	TRBD2	many	TGTGCCAGCAGCCAGGGGGGACTAGCGGGACCAGATACGCAGTATTTT	CASSQGGLAGPDTQYF
TRBV20-1	TRBJ1-2	TRBD1	many	TGCAGTGCTAGAGGAGTGGGACAGGCTTCATATTCCCCTGGAAGGTTC	CSARGVGQASYSPGRF
TRBV5-1	TRBJ2-1	.	many	TGCGCCAGCAGCGCACAAAATGAGCAGTTCTTC	CASSAQNEQFF
TRBV7-9	TRBJ2-5	.	.	TGTGCCAGCATGGGGGCGGCGTGGGAGACCCAGTACTTC	CASMGAAWETQYF
TRBV24-1	TRBJ2-3	TRBD1	many	TGTGCCACCAGTGATACCTTAAATCCGGGACAGGGAGGCACAGATACGCAGTATTTT	CATSDTLNPGQGGTDTQYF
TRBV30	TRBJ1-1	TRBD1	many	TGTGCCTGGAGTGTCCCAGGGGGAAACACTGAAGCTTTCTTT	CAWSVPGGNTEAFF
TRBV15	TRBJ2-7	TRBD1	.	TGTGCCACCAGCAGAGGCCGGACAGGGATCTACGAGCAGTACTTC	CATSRGRTGIYEQYF
TRBV7-6	TRBJ2-6	TRBD2	.	TGTGCCAGCACCCCCGGGGGAGGGACTGGGGCCAACGTCCTGACTTTC	CASTPGGGTGANVLTF
TRBV6-2/TRBV6-3	TRBJ2-1	.	many	TGTGCCAGCGGGTTCTACAATGAGCAGTTCTTC	CASGFYNEQFF
TRBV4-1	TRBJ1-5	.	.	TGCGCCAGCAGCCAAGTTTATGGAGGGGGACAGCCCCAGCATTTT	CASSQVYGGGQPQHF
TRBV5-1	TRBJ2-1	.	many	TGCGCCAGCAGCTTGGGGGCACCTATAGAGCAGTTCTTC	CASSLGAPIEQFF
TRBV11-2	TRBJ2-7	TRBD2	many	TGTGCCAGCAGCTTAGGGAGCGGGAGGGTCTACGAGCAGTACTTC	CASSLGSGRVYEQYF
TRBV25-1	TRBJ2-5	.	many	TGTGCCAGCGGTTGGGGGGCCGAAGAGACCCAGTACTTC	CASGWGAEETQYF
TRBV18	TRBJ2-1	.	.	TGTGCCAGCTCACCACCCCCAGCTAGTTTCAATGAGCAGTTCTTC	CASSPPPASFNEQFF
TRBV28	TRBJ2-1	.	.	TGTGCCAGGGGCCCCGGGCTCAATGAGCAGTTCTTC	CARGPGLNEQFF
TRBV6-2/TRBV6-3	TRBJ2-7	.	few	TGTGCCAGCAGTCCCCTACTAGGACAGCTGAACGACCAGGTATCCTCCTACGAGCAGTACTTC	CASSPLLGQLNDQVSSYEQYF
TRBV19	TRBJ2-2	TRBD1	.	TGTGCCAGTAGTATCCTACAGGGGTACACCGGGGAGCTGTTTTTT	CASSILQGYTGELFF
TRBV5-1	TRBJ2-1	.	few	TGCGCCAGCAAAGTAGCGCTGAGCTCCTACAATGAGCAGTTCTTC	CASKVALSSYNEQFF
TRBV27	TRBJ2-7	.	many	TGTGCCAGCAGTCCAATGACAGAATACGAGCAGTACTTC	CASSPMTEYEQYF